This T cell receptor (beta chain) was sequenced for a study of CD8+ T cells in alopecia areata (dated by TCRdb to the late 2010s). Study-wide context: Female C3H/HeJ recipients, roughly 6-11 weeks old, were grafted with skin from C3H/HeJ donors with spontaneous alopecia (roughly 6-13 months old). In both human patients and the C3H/HeJ mouse model, the study applied high-throughput TCRbeta sequencing to look at T cell clonal expansion in alopecia areata. On the human side, TCRbeta sequencing was run on scalp tissue and on sorted CD4+ and CD8+ peripheral blood T cells from healthy controls and from alopecia areata patients with either patchy or totalis/universalis disease. Clonality in the scalp was compared among normal scalp (n=4), patchy alopecia areata scalp (n=8), and alopecia totalis/universalis scalp (n=8). The RNA source kit depended on sample type: the PAXgene miRNA kit for fixed scalp, the miRNeasy kit for PBMCs, and the RNeasy kit for mouse skin. TCRbeta CDR3 regions were amplified by immunoSEQ multiplex PCR using 35 Vbeta forward and 13 Jbeta reverse primers. Summary of the overall study and its limitations: Compared with normal scalp, lesional scalp, particularly in alopecia totalis/universalis, had higher clonality and more expanded CD8+ clones, which suggests antigenic drive. Scalp TCR repertoire analysis is complicated because resident alphabeta T cells in normal human skin are also sequenced, whereas mouse skin is dominated by gammadelta T cells. Compared with mice, TCR sequences shared between patients were less clear, possibly partly because of HLA diversity across the patient population.

The cysteine opens and the phenylalanine closes a CDR3 of 14 amino acids. The DNA shown is the part of the CDR3 that was read: 30 bases, in frame from base 1. CDR1 LGHNA and CDR2 YNLKQL were looked up in the germline V gene (reference sequence). The junction shows trimming of 1 base on V and 4 bases on J, and the gene matches do not reach 0 bases of it. This clone was seen more than once but under ten times. This clone's antigen is unknown. The gene nomenclature and germline references here are murine. The read ends 4 residues shy of where the CDR3 ends; the end is completed using the germline J gene. In the same sample, other DNA sequences code for this CDR3. The library relied on the immunoSEQ multiplex PCR assay. RNA was extracted from all samples and reverse transcribed into cDNA as template for TCR sequencing. First-strand cDNA was synthesized using SuperScript III with a 2:1 mix of oligo-dT and random hexamers. A synthetic immune receptor repertoire was used to measure amplification bias, and any remaining bias was corrected computationally. Sequencing of the libraries was done on Illumina HiSeq with 60 bp reads that cover the CDR3, reading from J toward V. The paper's processing steps were these. Raw reads were preprocessed to remove errors, and CDR3 was defined according to IMGT conventions as the region from the conserved cysteine to phenylalanine. Clonality was computed as 1 minus the Shannon entropy, with the entropy normalized by log2 of the number of productive unique TCRs. Whether each scalp clone was CD4 or CD8 was inferred by checking scalp TCRbeta sequences against the CD4 and CD8 repertoires from sorted blood. TCRdb stores this immuneACCESS table with in-frame sequences only. Part of the clones is absent; in the studies checked, under half of the shortfall reflects unresolved V genes, and no reason is known for the rest. V and J calls plus clone size are reproduced from that table; the DNA served to infer D and trimming. The table gives approximately 280,000 clones for this sample, with none occurring only once. The ten most abundant clones make up 0.9% to 1.5% of the sample.

Cells from pooled mouse cutaneous lymph nodes were stained for CD4, CD8alpha, NKG2D, NKG2ACE and other markers and then sorted on a BD Influx. Sequencing input: CD4+ T cells sorted from a lymph node. The chain uses TRBV5 and TRBJ1-1; 10 bases in between match TRBD1. This receptor was taken from a C3H/HeJ mouse with alopecia areata. The MHC haplotype for this mouse line is H2-k. The CDR3: CASSQGTGGTEVFF. The DNA read from the CDR3 is TGTGCCAGCAGCCAAGGGACAGGGGGCACA.